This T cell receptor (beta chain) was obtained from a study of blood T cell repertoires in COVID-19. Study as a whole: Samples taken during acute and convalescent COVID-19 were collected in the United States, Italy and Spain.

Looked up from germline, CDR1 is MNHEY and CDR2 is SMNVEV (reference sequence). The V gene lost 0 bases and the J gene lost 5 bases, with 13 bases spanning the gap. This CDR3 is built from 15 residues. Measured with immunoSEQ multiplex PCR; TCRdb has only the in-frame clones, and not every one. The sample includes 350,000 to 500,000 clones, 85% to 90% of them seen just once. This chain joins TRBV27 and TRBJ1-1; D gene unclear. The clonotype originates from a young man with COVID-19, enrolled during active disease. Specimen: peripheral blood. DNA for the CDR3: TGTGCCAGCAGTTTATCGGCACGCGGGTTGACTGAAGCTTTCTTT. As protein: CASSLSARGLTEAFF.